This entry describes one TCR beta chain. Its antigen is as yet unknown. The authors ran a second PCR of roughly 6 to 12 cycles using a sample-barcoded 5' primer and a J-beta primer mix. TCRdb re-analysed the 5' RACE reads in MiXCR, keeping a single row per CDR3 protein. The sample lists 1.5 million to 2 million distinct CDR3 sequences; roughly 49% were seen once. This entry belongs to a study of blood T cells in healthy people across ages. Study results and limitations: Age brought a roughly linear fall in TCR beta diversity measured per million T cells.

Isolation per sample recovered at least 6 million PBMCs. The TCR was taken from a woman aged 35 to 49 in good health. Sequenced material: blood.

CDR3 residues: CATSDLASGVLDTQYF. Here the CDR3 DNA reads TGTGCCACCAGTGATTTGGCTAGCGGGGTCCTGGATACGCAGTATTTT. The chain combines TRBV24-1 with TRBJ2-3; 9 bases agree with TRBD2. V dropped 0 bases and J dropped 6; count of bases not matched to a gene: 6. In germline, CDR1 is KGHDR, CDR2 SFDVKD. This CDR3 region has 16 residues.